This entry concerns a single T cell receptor beta chain. Antigen unknown. The data were obtained in a study of OX40 agonist ivuxolimab in advanced cancers. On the study more broadly: An agonistic anti-OX40 (CD134) antibody, ivuxolimab, was used to treat the patients. Study results and limitations: Expanded peripheral T-cell antigen specificity went undetermined. Dosing at 0.1 to 3.0 mg/kg was accompanied by clonal expansion of CD4+ and CD8+ blood T cells by week 6.

TCRdb's table, derived via immunoSEQ multiplex PCR, lists solely in-frame clones and lacks some. The repertoire holds tens of thousands of clones, with approximately 84% as singletons. Systemic immunosuppression or autoimmune disease history was grounds to exclude patients. CDR3 length: 15 residues. Per the germline V gene, CDR1 is LGHNA and CDR2 is YSLEER. V gave up 0 bases and J gave up 7 bases, with 15 bases separating them. Specimen: CD4+ or CD8+ T cells sorted from blood, collected in a trial of the OX40 agonist ivuxolimab. The chain employs TRBV4-3 and TRBJ2-5; maybe TRBD1 (6 bases). The TCR sequence derives from an adult with an advanced solid tumor such as melanoma, head and neck, liver or kidney cancer. The CDR3: CASSQEATGKGTQYF. The CDR3, as DNA: TGCGCCAGCAGCCAAGAAGCAACAGGGAAAGGGACCCAGTACTTC.